This T cell receptor beta chain was found in a study of tumor-infiltrating lymphocytes in primary liver carcinoma. At the level of the study: Those enrolled were patients of both sexes, who were aged 30 to 69 years.

A constant-region primer primed TCR beta cDNA synthesis from 500 to 550 ng of total RNA. Construction of TCR beta libraries relied on three successive nested multiplex PCR rounds employing slightly modified ARM-PCR. A C-beta reverse primer was combined with TRBV1-TRBV30 forward primers in the first two PCR rounds, and each round had about 10 cycles. TCRdb used MiXCR to reprocess the multiplex PCR reads, holding one entry per CDR3 protein. The sample carries 310,000 or so distinct CDR3 sequences, 50% to 60% recorded once. As to this clonotype: An end of the junction does not agree with germline; a read error may underlie this.

Germline assignment: CDR1 MNHEY and CDR2 SVGEGT. There are 14 residues in the CDR3. Alongside blood RNA obtained from unsorted whole blood, germline DNA was also extracted. Treatment-naive at the time, the patients had chronic HBV infection. This receptor was obtained from a woman aged 25 to 39 with primary liver carcinoma and hepatitis B virus infection. The gene calls are TRBV6-2 or TRBV6-3 and TRBJ1-1; 7 bases agree with TRBD1. The sequenced material came from peripheral blood. The CDR3 DNA is TGTGCCAACAGTCGGACAGGTTGGAACACTGTAGCTTTCTTT. It specifies CANSRTGWNTVAFF.